This TCR beta chain was recovered during a study of identical twins. General study results and limits: Weaker excess twin sharing was seen among beta out-of-frame sequences.

For this clonotype: Its antigen remains unknown.

Every sampled donor was Caucasian and healthy. Germline-derived CDR1 and CDR2 are SGHVS and FNYEAQ. This CDR3 has 15 residues. Trimming took 1 base from V and 5 from J, leaving 11 bases between them. TCRdb re-derived calls from the 5' RACE reads in MiXCR, one entry per CDR3 protein. The sample contains roughly 540,000 distinct CDR3 sequences, about 20% of which appear only once. The same sample was also used in a study of T cells expressing NK-cell markers.

The clonotype originates from a woman in her late teens or twenties in good health. Specimen: CD4+ T cells sorted from blood. The chain employs TRBV7-6 and TRBJ2-2; no reliable D call. The CDR3 sequence: CASSLGGPGTGELFF. In DNA form, the CDR3 reads TGTGCCAGCAGCTTAGGAGGCCCCGGGACCGGGGAGCTGTTTTTT.